The 25 T cell receptor beta chains reported below all come from one sample, sequenced in a study of early T cells in non-severe SARS-CoV-2 infection. TCRdb reanalysed the 5' RACE reads using MiXCR and keeps one entry per CDR3 protein. The sample consists of about 71,000 distinct CDR3 sequences, approximately 13% of them appearing once. The sequences come from whole blood, collected at baseline. These receptors came from an adult who was a healthcare worker with PCR-confirmed SARS-CoV-2 infection or an uninfected control (not recorded which).

This clonotype has more than one count but fewer than ten. The chain carries TRBV29-1 and TRBJ2-5; 12 nucleotides align to TRBD2. Per the germline V gene, CDR1 is SQVTM and CDR2 is ANQGSEA. There are 13 residues in the CDR3. The V gene end was trimmed by 5 bases and the J gene end by 5 bases; junction bases not matched to a gene: 3. Here the CDR3 reads CSVLAGGRETQYF. The CDR3 DNA reads as TGCAGCGTTCTAGCGGGGGGGCGCGAGACCCAGTACTTC. The entire variable domain, with the rest obtained from reference TRBV29-1 and TRBJ2-5, is as follows: SAVISQKPSRDICQRGTSLTIQCQVDSQVTMMFWYRQQPGQSLTLIATANQGSEATYESGFVIDKFPISRPNLTFSTLTVSNMSPEDSSIYLCSVLAGGRETQYFGPGTRLLVL.

This clonotype appeared many times. This sequence joins TRBV7-3 and TRBJ2-1, with D hard to call. Germline loops: CDR1 SGHTA, CDR2 FQGTGA. This CDR3 contains 15 residues. Trimming shortened V by 0 bases and J by 9 bases, and 15 bases separated the two germline ends. The CDR3 coding sequence is TGTGCCAGCAGCTTAACGACCGCTCAAGTAGCTGAGCAGTTCTTC. It encodes CASSLTTAQVAEQFF. Full variable domain (outside the CDR3, taken from reference TRBV7-3 and TRBJ2-1): GAGVSQTPSNKVTEKGKYVELRCDPISGHTALYWYRQSLGQGPEFLIYFQGTGAADDSGLPNDRFFAVRPEGSVSTLKIQRTERGDSAVYLCASSLTTAQVAEQFFGPGTRLTVL.

The rearrangement links TRBV7-9 to TRBJ1-6; D uncertain. In germline, CDR1 is SEHNR, CDR2 FQNEAQ (reference sequence). This CDR3 contains 15 residues. V was pared by 5 bases and J by 0 bases, with 8 bases between. CDR3 DNA: TGTGCCAGCAGCCCCGCGACCTCCTATAATTCACCCCTCCACTTT. Residues: CASSPATSYNSPLHF.

This rearrangement joins TRBV28 to TRBJ2-2, with 8 nucleotides matching TRBD1. This CDR3 contains 14 residues. The J segment lost 5 bases and the V segment lost 4 bases, leaving 3 bases of the junction unmatched. From germline, CDR1 is MDHEN and CDR2 SYDVKM. CDR3 sequence reads: CASSSTGETGELFF. The DNA for the CDR3 is TGTGCCAGCAGTTCGACAGGGGAGACCGGGGAGCTGTTTTTT.

This clonotype has more than one count but fewer than ten. The chain recombines TRBV28 with TRBJ1-5; D remains unclear. The CDR3 is 14 residues long. Germline assignment: CDR1 MDHEN and CDR2 SYDVKM. Trimming removed 1 base from V and 3 bases from J, with 7 bases in between. This CDR3 reads CASSLLANNQPQHF. CDR3 in DNA: TGTGCCAGCAGTTTATTGGCAAACAATCAGCCCCAGCATTTT.

This rearrangement joins TRBV6-6 to TRBJ2-7; D may be TRBD2 (5 bases). The CDR3 is 13 amino acids. V lost 5 bases to trimming and J lost 3 bases, with 11 bases between them. Germline values: CDR1 MNHNY, CDR2 SVGAGI (reference sequence). In DNA, the CDR3 is TGTGCCAGCAGTGGCCGGGGTAGCTACGAGCAGTACTTC. Protein product: CASSGRGSYEQYF.

This chain connects TRBV9 to TRBJ1-2, with D maybe TRBD1 (5 bases). The CDR3 is made up of 12 amino acids. Trimming took off 3 bases at V and 6 bases at J, with 9 bases between the two ends. Germline V lookup: CDR1 SGDLS, CDR2 YYNGEE. DNA for the CDR3: TGTGCCAGCAGCGCGACAGATAATGGCTACACCTTC. It is translated as CASSATDNGYTF.

This rearrangement joins TRBV9 to TRBJ1-6; no clear D gene. Trimming stripped 3 bases from V and 5 bases from J, with 6 bases between. The CDR3 runs 13 residues. Germline V gene sequence: CDR1 SGDLS, CDR2 YYNGEE. CDR3 residues: CASSGRDNSPLHF. As DNA, the CDR3 is TGTGCCAGCAGCGGGCGGGATAATTCACCCCTCCACTTT.

This clonotype was seen a handful of times. The chain combines TRBV25-1 with TRBJ1-1; D possibly corresponds to TRBD1 (6 bases). Germline lookup yields CDR1 MGHDK and CDR2 SYGVNS. V lost 3 bases and J 9 bases, leaving 14 bases between the germline ends. The CDR3 has 13 amino acids. The CDR3 loop reads CASSDPGQNKAFF. The CDR3 nucleotides read TGTGCCAGCAGTGACCCTGGACAGAACAAAGCTTTCTTT. Looking up the rest from reference TRBV25-1 and TRBJ1-1 gives the full variable domain: EADIYQTPRYLVIGTGKKITLECSQTMGHDKMYWYQQDPGMELHLIHYSYGVNSTEKGDLSSESTVSRIRTEHFPLTLESARPSHTSQYLCASSDPGQNKAFFGQGTRLTVV.

This clonotype was seen more than once but under ten times. In nucleotides, the CDR3 is TGTGCCAGCTCACCGCATGGGGGCAGCGAGCAGTACTTC. Its translation: CASSPHGGSEQYF. The J gene is TRBJ2-7, the V gene TRBV18, with a possible D match to TRBD1 (6 bases). CDR1 KGHSH and CDR2 LQKENI come from the germline V gene. V was clipped by 3 bases and J by 6 bases, with 12 bases between them. The CDR3 is 13 residues long. The variable domain in full, with the rest retrieved from reference TRBV18 and TRBJ2-7, is NAGVMQNPRHLVRRRGQEARLRCSPMKGHSHVYWYRQLPEEGLKFMVYLQKENIIDESGMPKERFSAEFPKEGPSILRIQQVVRGDSAAYFCASSPHGGSEQYFGPGTRLTVT.

The J gene is TRBJ2-7, the V gene TRBV6-2 or TRBV6-3, with 12 bases matching TRBD2. Germline assignment: CDR1 MNHEY and CDR2 SVGEGT. V lost 2 bases to trimming and J lost 6 bases; unmatched junction nucleotides: 11. The CDR3 consists of 17 residues. As DNA, the CDR3 is TGTGCCAGCAGTTACACCGACCGTCCTAGCGGGGGGGCCGAGCAGTACTTC. It is translated as CASSYTDRPSGGAEQYF.

This chain links TRBV11-2 with TRBJ2-7; TRBD1 might be the D (6 bases). Germline lookup yields CDR1 SGHAT and CDR2 FQNNGV. The CDR3 length is 15 residues. The V end lost 1 base, the J end lost 2 bases, and 12 bases lay between the germline ends. This CDR3 reads CASSLAPGTTYEQYF. The CDR3 DNA follows: TGTGCCAGCAGCTTAGCTCCGGGGACAACCTACGAGCAGTACTTC.

This clonotype has a single count. The chain carries TRBV20-1 and TRBJ2-3; D is unresolved. This CDR3 is built from 12 residues. Trimming removed 8 bases at V and 1 base at J, with 10 bases between. Germline assignment: CDR1 DFQATT and CDR2 SNEGSKA (reference sequence). The chain's CDR3 is CSPRSGTDTQYF. CDR3 nucleotide sequence: TGCAGTCCCAGGAGTGGCACAGATACGCAGTATTTT.

The gene calls are TRBV4-3 and TRBJ2-1; 7 bases align to TRBD1. Looked up from germline, CDR1 is LGHNA and CDR2 is YSLEER. The CDR3 is 16 residues long. V dropped 0 bases and J dropped 4; count of bases not matched to a gene: 6. The CDR3 here is CASSQDRQGPYNEQFF. CDR3 DNA: TGCGCCAGCAGCCAAGATCGACAGGGCCCGTACAATGAGCAGTTCTTC.

Only a few counts were recorded for this clonotype. This chain joins TRBV28 and TRBJ1-6; the D is unclear. Germline lookup yields CDR1 MDHEN and CDR2 SYDVKM. V lost 6 bases and J lost 10, with 16 bases in between. The CDR3 runs to 14 residues. CDR3 sequence reads: CASSWGEQSSPLHF. CDR3 DNA sequence: TGTGCCAGCAGCTGGGGAGAACAGTCCTCACCCCTCCACTTT.

This clonotype came up many times. CDR3: CASSSRGGSEKLFF. Here the CDR3 DNA reads TGTGCCAGCAGCTCCCGGGGGGGATCTGAAAAACTGTTTTTT. The V call is TRBV7-9, the J call TRBJ1-4, with a weak D call TRBD1 (5 bases). Germline V lookup: CDR1 SEHNR, CDR2 FQNEAQ (reference sequence). This CDR3 spans 14 amino acids. The V gene lost 4 bases and the J gene lost 7 bases, with 13 bases spanning the gap.

This chain joins TRBV11-2 and TRBJ1-2; D not certain. With 0 bases removed from V and 3 bases from J, the gap between germline ends came to 5 bases. The CDR3 has 13 residues. Germline CDR1 reads SGHAT; CDR2 reads FQNNGV. The CDR3 loop reads CASSLERDYGYTF. Written as DNA, the CDR3 is TGTGCCAGCAGCTTAGAGAGGGACTATGGCTACACCTTC.

This clonotype was seen more than once but under ten times. The chain joins TRBV5-6 to TRBJ1-5, with 7 bases matching TRBD1. Germline CDR1 is SGHDT and CDR2 is YYEEEE. The V gene end was trimmed by 2 bases and the J gene end by 11 bases; junction bases not matched to a gene: 10. The CDR3 loop spans 14 amino acids. In DNA, the CDR3 is TGTGCCAGCAGCTTTCGGGACAGACAATCAGCCCAGCATTTT. It encodes CASSFRDRQSAQHF.

This clonotype was recorded many times. The chain has TRBV18 and TRBJ2-5; 9 nucleotides align to TRBD1. The CDR3 sequence is 14 residues long. The germline V gene encodes CDR1 KGHSH and CDR2 LQKENI. V shed 6 bases, J shed 3 bases, and the junction held 5 bases outside the gene matches. Written as DNA, the CDR3 is TGTGCCAGCTCCCGAAGGACAGGGGAAGAGACCCAGTACTTC. Encoded protein: CASSRRTGEETQYF.

V gene TRBV14 combines with J gene TRBJ2-2, with no clear D. V was pared by 0 bases and J by 1 base, with 12 bases between. The CDR3 spans 17 residues. Germline CDR1 is SGHDN and CDR2 is FVKESK. The CDR3 DNA reads TGTGCCAGCAGCCAAGATTTGGGCAGACTGAACACCGGGGAGCTGTTTTTT. This encodes CASSQDLGRLNTGELFF.

The chain has TRBV9 and TRBJ2-3; D is unclear. Per the germline V gene, CDR1 is SGDLS and CDR2 is YYNGEE. Trimming cost V 0 bases and J 2 bases, with 10 bases left between them. The length of the CDR3 is 15 residues. CDR3 region: CASSVDLGSTDTQYF. CDR3 coding DNA: TGTGCCAGCAGCGTAGATCTGGGGTCCACAGATACGCAGTATTTT.

CDR3 protein: CASSPPGRLEGTQYF. The CDR3 nucleotides are TGTGCCAGCTCACCACCAGGCCGGCTCGAGGGGACCCAGTACTTC. The V and J genes are TRBV18 and TRBJ2-5, with D possibly matching TRBD2 (5 bases). The CDR3 length is 15 residues. From germline, CDR1 is KGHSH and CDR2 LQKENI. Trimming left V 0 bases short and J 7 bases short, with 15 bases between.

This clonotype was observed a handful of times. The chain links TRBV5-4 to TRBJ2-7, with a weak D call TRBD2 (7 bases). The CDR3 is 14 residues long. The V end was cut by 0 bases, the J end by 3 bases, with 10 bases between. Germline assignment: CDR1 SGHNT and CDR2 YYREEE (reference sequence). The DNA of the CDR3 is TGTGCCAGCAGCTTGGCGGGGGGCGTCTACGAGCAGTACTTC. It specifies CASSLAGGVYEQYF.

The chain is built from TRBV6-2 or TRBV6-3 and TRBJ1-5, with D unclear. The germline V and J ends were trimmed by 0 bases and 7 bases, with 19 bases remaining between them. CDR3 length: 17 amino acids. Germline CDR1 and CDR2: MNHEY and SVGEGT. CDR3 nucleotides: TGTGCCAGCAGTTACTCGGGTGCGGGCAGGATTCGACAGCCCCAGCATTTT. Translated, it gives CASSYSGAGRIRQPQHF.

In this sample, this clonotype turned up a few times. This chain uses TRBV5-1 with TRBJ1-2; no clear D gene. Between the trimmed V and J ends, which lost 0 bases and 1 base, there was a span of 10 bases. From germline, CDR1 is SGHRS and CDR2 YFSETQ. CDR3 length: 15 residues. For the CDR3, the DNA is TGCGCCAGCAGCTTGGCCGGACGGATTAACTATGGCTACACCTTC. Translated, it gives CASSLAGRINYGYTF.